This TCR beta chain was captured in a study of cytomegalovirus exposure and HLA in healthy donors. Points from the study as a whole: Cytomegalovirus status was reportedly diagnosed by the classifier with high specificity and sensitivity. Cytomegalovirus-associated TCR beta chains were listed, numbering 150 to 200. Confirmation in vitro established that three CMV-associated chains were specific for CMV antigens. Some public TCRs appeared in many individuals, while most sequences were rare.

This CDR3 has 15 residues. Germline V gene data show CDR1 as SGHTA and CDR2 as FQGNSA. Trimming removed 1 base from V and 4 bases from J, with 13 bases in between. With respect to this clone: Its matching antigen is unknown.

Assay: immunoSEQ multiplex PCR; the TCRdb copy retains only in-frame clones and omits some. In the table there are roughly 180,000 clones, roughly nine tenths of which are singletons. The sequenced material came from PBMCs. This clonotype originated in a man aged 25 to 40 in good health and CMV-seropositive. V is TRBV7-2 and J is TRBJ1-2; a possible D gene is TRBD1 (5 bases). CDR3 region: CASSLGVTGGYGYTF. Here the CDR3 DNA reads TGTGCCAGCAGCTTAGGGGTCACAGGCGGCTATGGCTACACCTTC.